Sequencing of this T cell receptor beta chain was carried out in a study of cytomegalovirus exposure and HLA in healthy donors. The PCR used 60 Vbeta and 13 Jbeta primers. Produced via immunoSEQ multiplex PCR; TCRdb's table is partial and in-frame only. The sample shows over 85,000 clones, around 86% of them seen only once. The CDR3 length is 15 residues. Germline CDR1 is GTSNPN and CDR2 is SVGIG (reference sequence). V dropped 7 bases and J dropped 0; count of bases not matched to a gene: 11. The chain employs TRBV30 and TRBJ2-5, with 7 bases lining up with TRBD1. This clonotype was obtained from a female donor in good health and CMV-seropositive. The sequenced sample was PBMCs. The CDR3 nucleotides read TGTGCCTCGGTGTTCGGACAGGAGTACCAAGAGACCCAGTACTTC. Protein product: CASVFGQEYQETQYF.